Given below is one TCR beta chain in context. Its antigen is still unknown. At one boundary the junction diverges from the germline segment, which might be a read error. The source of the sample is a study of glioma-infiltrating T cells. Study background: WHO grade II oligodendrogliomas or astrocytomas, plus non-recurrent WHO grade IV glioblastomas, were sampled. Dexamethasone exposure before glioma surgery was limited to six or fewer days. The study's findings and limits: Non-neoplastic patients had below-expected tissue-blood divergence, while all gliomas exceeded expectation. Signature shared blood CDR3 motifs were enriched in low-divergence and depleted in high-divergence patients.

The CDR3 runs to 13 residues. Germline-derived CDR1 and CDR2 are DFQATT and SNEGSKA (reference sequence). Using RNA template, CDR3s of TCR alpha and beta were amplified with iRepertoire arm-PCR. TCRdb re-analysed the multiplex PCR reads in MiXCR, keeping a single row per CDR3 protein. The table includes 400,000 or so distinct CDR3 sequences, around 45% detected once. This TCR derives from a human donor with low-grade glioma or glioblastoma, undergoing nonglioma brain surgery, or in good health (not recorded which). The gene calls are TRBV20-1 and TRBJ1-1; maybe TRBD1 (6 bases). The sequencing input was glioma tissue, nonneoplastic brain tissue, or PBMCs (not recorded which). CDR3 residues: CSASGQRIHETFF. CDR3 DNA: TGCAGTGCTAGTGGACAGAGAATTCATGAAACTTTCTTT.